This TCR beta chain was sequenced in a study of T cell repertoires in cytomegalovirus infection (dated by TCRdb to between 2018 and 2021). Some background on the complete study: Donor HLA type was relevant to the analysis, as public TCR beta signatures indicated carriage of CMV infection together with the matching HLA type.

Sequencing relied on an Illumina HiSeq 1500. TCRdb reprocessed the public reads (quality trimming at Q25 with fastp, clone calling with MiXCR) and kept in-frame beta chains. CDR3 protein sequences are deduplicated, and each keeps its most common genes and DNA. The sample data list 200,000 to 300,000 distinct CDR3 sequences, and over 9% of these were observed just once. Under 2% of the sample rests with the top ten. This clonotype appeared many times. The specificity of this receptor is unknown. Base qualities are not recorded, but no much larger clone differs from it by a single base. Trimming removed 7 bases from V and 0 bases from J; the gene matches leave 5 bases unexplained. From a lookup of the germline V gene, CDR1 and CDR2 are MDHEN and SYDVKM. From the cysteine up to the phenylalanine, the CDR3 has a length of 14 residues. Only the CDR3 part of the read is kept: 42 bases, read in frame from the first base.

What the authors observed across the whole study: The ex vivo response was dominated by HLA-C-restricted CMV-specific TCR beta clonotypes, which also provided the single most frequent clonotype in two of eight donors. In both this cohort and an independent 352-donor cohort, the cumulative frequency of public TCR beta family members distinguished carriers of CMV infection plus the relevant HLA type.

The receptor was derived from a human donor in good health (CMV status not recorded). Some clones in this sample may be carry-over from other donors' samples. The sequencing sample was made of PBMCs. The rearranged chain carries TRBV28 and TRBJ2-7, with 8 junctional bases fitting TRBD2. For the CDR3, the sequence is CASTRSGSSYEQYF. In nucleotide form, the sequence is TGTGCCAGCACCCGAAGCGGGAGCTCCTACGAGCAGTACTTC.